This T cell receptor beta chain stems from a study of Ad26.COV2.S vaccination and SARS-CoV-2 variants. V lost 1 base and J lost 3, with 12 bases in between. The CDR3 length is 15 residues. Germline-derived CDR1 and CDR2 are LNHDA and SQIVND (reference sequence). This clone was detected only once. What it binds is not known. Stated treatment: around 19 received Ad26.COV2.S at low or high dose, single or two shots; a few received placebo; per-sample allocation not given. Sampling took place 63 days after the first vaccine or placebo injection. An Ad26 vector carrying the Wuhan-strain SARS-CoV-2 spike served as the vaccine. Produced via immunoSEQ multiplex PCR; TCRdb's table is partial and in-frame only. Of about 470,000 clones detected, 90% appear once; the ten largest clones hold 4.3%. General study points: Using TCR breadth and depth analyses may have led to underestimated total T cell responses.

Here the sequenced sample was peripheral blood, taken in a trial of Ad26.COV2.S vaccine versus placebo. This chain uses TRBV19 with TRBJ1-2, with D perhaps TRBD1 (6 bases). The receptor was derived from a person between 18 and 59 years old who received the Ad26.COV2.S COVID-19 vaccine or a placebo. CDR3 residues: CASSIVGGRDYGYTF. DNA of the CDR3: TGTGCCAGTAGTATAGTCGGGGGGCGCGACTATGGCTACACCTTC.